A selection of T cell receptor beta chains follows, all from one sample in a study of cytomegalovirus exposure and HLA in healthy donors. Produced via immunoSEQ multiplex PCR; TCRdb's table is partial and in-frame only. In the table there are 150,000 to 200,000 clones, approximately 79% of which are singletons. What was sequenced was PBMCs. The receptors were gathered from a woman in her 30s in good health and CMV-seropositive. CDR3s include the opening cysteine and the closing phenylalanine or tryptophan. A D gene is named only where the DNA matches it firmly. Size is stated for part of the rows, as once, few or many counts, or as a class when the clone is expanded.

J gene | V gene | clone size | D gene | CDR3 DNA | CDR3 protein
TRBJ2-2 | TRBV2 | - | TRBD1 | TGTGCCAGCAGGACAGGGGGCGCGGCCGGGGAGCTGTTTTTT | CASRTGGAAGELFF
TRBJ2-1 | TRBV6-1 | - | TRBD1 | TGTGCCAGCAGTGAGTCGGGACAGAGCTATTACAATGAGCAGTTCTTC | CASSESGQSYYNEQFF
TRBJ1-2 | TRBV19 | - | TRBD1 | TGTGCCAGTAGTTCGCAGGGGGCGTCGGGGTACTATGGCTACACCTTC | CASSSQGASGYYGYTF
TRBJ1-5 | TRBV30 | - | - | TGTGCCTGGAGTGAAACAGAACTTAATCAGCCCCAGCATTTT | CAWSETELNQPQHF
TRBJ2-1 | TRBV5-1 | once | - | TGCGCCAGCAGCTTGACAGTTAGCTCCTACAATGAGCAGTTCTTC | CASSLTVSSYNEQFF
TRBJ1-3 | TRBV6-1 | - | - | TGTGCCAGCAGTGAAGCCTTATCCCGCGCAGGGGAGAACACCATATATTTT | CASSEALSRAGENTIYF
TRBJ1-2 | TRBV1 | - | - | TGCACCAGCAGCCAAGAACCATGGACAGGGGGCGACCACGGGTACACCTTC | CTSSQEPWTGGDHGYTF
TRBJ2-5 | TRBV10-3 | - | - | TGTGCCATCAGAGATAGTGGAGAGACCCAGTACTTC | CAIRDSGETQYF
TRBJ1-4 | TRBV4-1 | few | - | TGCGCCAGCAGCCAAGGCCAGGGTGGGGAAAAACTGTTTTTT | CASSQGQGGEKLFF
TRBJ1-4 | TRBV6-6 | - | TRBD1 | TGTGCCAGCAGTTTGGGACAGATTACTAATGAAAAACTGTTTTTT | CASSLGQITNEKLFF
TRBJ2-7 | TRBV14 | - | TRBD2 | TGTGCCAGCAGAGGCGGGGGTTACTACGAGCAGTACTTC | CASRGGGYYEQYF
TRBJ1-2 | TRBV4-3 | - | - | TGCGCCAGCAGCCAAGATTTGGGCAGGAACTATGGCTACACCTTC | CASSQDLGRNYGYTF
TRBJ2-1 | TRBV11-3 | - | TRBD1 | TGTGCCAGCAGCCGCATGGACAGGGGGCCCGACAATGAGCAGTTCTTC | CASSRMDRGPDNEQFF
TRBJ1-2 | TRBV29-1 | - | - | TGCAGGGACGGAGGGGTCGGCTACACCTTC | CRDGGVGYTF
TRBJ1-6 | TRBV5-4 | - | - | TGTGCCAGCAGCTTGGTCCCGGATGTGAGGGATTCACCCCTCCACTTT | CASSLVPDVRDSPLHF
TRBJ2-7 | TRBV9 | once | TRBD2 | TGTGCCAGCAGCCCCGGACTAGCAGACTACGAGCAGTACTTC | CASSPGLADYEQYF
TRBJ2-7 | TRBV5-1 | - | - | TGCGCCAGCAGCTTGGCCGCCGGTTATACCGAGCAGTACTTC | CASSLAAGYTEQYF
TRBJ2-7 | TRBV7-9 | - | TRBD1 | TGTGCCAGCACAGGACAGGGGGCGGGGGAGCAGTACTTC | CASTGQGAGEQYF
TRBJ1-1 | TRBV5-6 | - | - | TGTGCCAGCAGCTTGGGGGCAGACACTGAAGCTTTCTTT | CASSLGADTEAFF
TRBJ2-1 | TRBV7-8 | - | - | TGTGCCAGCAGCTTAGTTGGGGCAGGAGCGTTCATGGAGCAGTTCTTC | CASSLVGAGAFMEQFF
TRBJ2-1 | TRBV30 | - | TRBD2 | TGTGGTACCTCTCGGACTAGCGGAGACTACAATGAGCAGTTCTTC | CGTSRTSGDYNEQFF
TRBJ2-2 | TRBV2 | - | - | TGTGCCAGCAGTGAAGCGCTTCGGGGGTACGTTACCGGGGAGCTGTTTTTT | CASSEALRGYVTGELFF
TRBJ1-5 | TRBV7-2 | once | TRBD1 | TGTGCCAGCAGCCGCGCGACAGGGTTGGGTCAGCCCCAGCATTTT | CASSRATGLGQPQHF
TRBJ1-1 | TRBV10-3 | once | TRBD1 | TGTGCCATCAGTGCCTCACAGGGGGCTGAGGGAACTGAAGCTTTCTTT | CAISASQGAEGTEAFF
TRBJ1-5 | TRBV5-1 | - | TRBD1 | TGCGCCAGCAGCTCGACAGGGGATATTAATCAGCCCCAGCATTTT | CASSSTGDINQPQHF
TRBJ2-3 | TRBV11-3 | - | TRBD2 | TGTGCCAGCAGCTTGGGTGCTAGCGGGGGAGATACGCAGTATTTT | CASSLGASGGDTQYF
TRBJ2-3 | TRBV4-3 | few | - | TGCGCCAGCAGCCCCCGCGGACACCACACAGATACGCAGTATTTT | CASSPRGHHTDTQYF
TRBJ2-1 | TRBV2 | - | TRBD1 | TGTGCCAGCAGCGGCCCGGGGACAGATTCCTACAATGAGCAGTTCTTC | CASSGPGTDSYNEQFF
TRBJ1-4 | TRBV11-3 | - | - | TGTGCCAGCAGCGCGCGGACAGTTAATGAAAAACTGTTTTTT | CASSARTVNEKLFF
TRBJ2-5 | TRBV6-9 | - | - | TGTGCCAGCAGTTATTTGAAGAATGGACACAAAGGTCTGTACCAAGAGACCCAGTACTTC | CASSYLKNGHKGLYQETQYF
TRBJ1-5 | TRBV7-9 | - | - | TGTGCCAGCAGCTCCCTAGGTGAGATGCAGCCCCAGCATTTT | CASSSLGEMQPQHF
TRBJ1-2 | TRBV7-2 | - | - | TGTGCCAGCAGCCAAAGCGGCGTCTATGGCTACACCTTC | CASSQSGVYGYTF
TRBJ1-1 | TRBV7-9 | - | - | TGTGCCAGCAGCAACCCCTGGGGGGACCGAATGAACACTGAAGCTTTCTTT | CASSNPWGDRMNTEAFF
TRBJ2-5 | TRBV7-6 | - | TRBD2 | TGTGCCAGCAGCTCCAGACTAGCGCGACAAGAGACCCAGTACTTC | CASSSRLARQETQYF
TRBJ1-1 | TRBV7-9 | once | - | TGTGCCAGCAGCGTAACAGGGTATTGGGACACTGAAGCTTTCTTT | CASSVTGYWDTEAFF
TRBJ1-4 | TRBV5-4 | few | TRBD1 | TGTGCCAGCAGCCAAGAGAGTGGGACAGGGGGGGAAAAACTGTTTTTT | CASSQESGTGGEKLFF
TRBJ2-7 | TRBV5-5 | - | TRBD1 | TGTGCCAGCAGCTTCGACTTACAGGGGGCGCACCACGAGCAGTACTTC | CASSFDLQGAHHEQYF